This T cell receptor beta chain was sequenced during a study of identical twins. Findings and limits, study-wide: The conclusions drew on cross-sectional statistical analysis instead of tracking the same donors. Researchers caution that invariant MAIT and iNKT cells could partly confound zero-insertion analyses. Weaker excess twin sharing was seen among beta out-of-frame sequences. A lower insertion count was a feature of abundant cord blood beta clonotypes, with no such feature in memory repertoires.

This CDR3 contains 14 residues. Germline V CDR1 and CDR2: LGHDT, YNNKEL (reference sequence). Comments on this clonotype: What it binds is not known. The junction does not match germline at one end; this may be a read error.

TCRdb analysed the 5' RACE reads with MiXCR anew, one entry per CDR3 protein. The profile shows about 890,000 distinct CDR3 sequences, roughly 12% of them singletons. This sample also belongs to another study, concerning yellow fever vaccine responses in identical twins.

The chain combines TRBV3-1 with TRBJ2-5, with TRBD2 as a possible D gene (5 bases). This TCR came from a woman in her late teens or twenties in good health. Sequencing was done on a sample of PBMCs. CDR3 protein: CACSWASRKETQYF. CDR3 bases: TGTGCCTGCAGTTGGGCTAGCAGAAAAGAGACCCAGTACTTC.